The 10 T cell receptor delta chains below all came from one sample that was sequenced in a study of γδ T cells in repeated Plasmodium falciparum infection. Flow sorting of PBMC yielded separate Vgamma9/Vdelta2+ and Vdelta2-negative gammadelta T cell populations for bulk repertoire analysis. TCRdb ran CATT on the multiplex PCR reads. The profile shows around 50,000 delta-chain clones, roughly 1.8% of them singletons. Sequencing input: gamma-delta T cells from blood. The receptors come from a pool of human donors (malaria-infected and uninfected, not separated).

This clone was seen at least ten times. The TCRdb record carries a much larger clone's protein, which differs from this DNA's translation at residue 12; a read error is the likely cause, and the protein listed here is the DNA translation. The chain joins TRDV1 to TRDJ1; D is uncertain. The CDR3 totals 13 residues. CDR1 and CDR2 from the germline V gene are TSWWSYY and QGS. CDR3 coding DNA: TGTGCTCTTGGGGAACCCCCCAGCGATAAACTCACCTTT. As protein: CALGEPPSDKLTF.

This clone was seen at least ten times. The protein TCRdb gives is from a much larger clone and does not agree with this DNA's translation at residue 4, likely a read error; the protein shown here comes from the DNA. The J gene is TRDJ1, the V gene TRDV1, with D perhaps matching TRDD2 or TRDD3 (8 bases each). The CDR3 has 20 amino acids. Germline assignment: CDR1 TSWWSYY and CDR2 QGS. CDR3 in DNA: TGTGCTCTTAGGGAACCACTCTTCCTACATTTGGGGATACCTTCCGATAAACTCATCTTT. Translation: CALREPLFLHLGIPSDKLIF.

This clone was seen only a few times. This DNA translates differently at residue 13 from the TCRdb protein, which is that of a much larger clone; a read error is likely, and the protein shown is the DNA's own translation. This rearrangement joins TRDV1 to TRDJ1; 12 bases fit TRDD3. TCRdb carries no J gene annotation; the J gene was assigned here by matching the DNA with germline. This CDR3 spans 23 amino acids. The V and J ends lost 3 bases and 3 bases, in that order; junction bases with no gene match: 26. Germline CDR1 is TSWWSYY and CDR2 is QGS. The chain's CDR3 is CALGEPNLWGIRSGLSRSDKLIF. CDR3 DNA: TGTGCTCTTGGGGAGCCCAATCTCTGGGGGATACGCTCGGGCTTAAGTAGGTCCGATAAACTCATCTTT.

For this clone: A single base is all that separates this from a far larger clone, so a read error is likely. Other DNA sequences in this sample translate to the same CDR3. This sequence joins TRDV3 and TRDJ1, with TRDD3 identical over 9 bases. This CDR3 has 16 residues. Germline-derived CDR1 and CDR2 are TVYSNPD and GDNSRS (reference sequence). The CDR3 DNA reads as TGTGCCTTCGGTTCCCACTGGGGGACGTACACCGACAAACTCATCTTT. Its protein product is CAFGSHWGTYTDKLIF.

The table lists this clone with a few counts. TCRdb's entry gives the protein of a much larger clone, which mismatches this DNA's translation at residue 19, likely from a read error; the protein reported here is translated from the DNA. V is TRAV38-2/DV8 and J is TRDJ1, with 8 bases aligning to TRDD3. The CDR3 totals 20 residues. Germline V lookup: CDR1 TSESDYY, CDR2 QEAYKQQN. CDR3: CAYRRAGGGYARRGTDKLTF. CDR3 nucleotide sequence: TGTGCTTATAGGAGAGCCGGGGGGGGATATGCACGTCGTGGGACCGATAAACTCACCTTT.

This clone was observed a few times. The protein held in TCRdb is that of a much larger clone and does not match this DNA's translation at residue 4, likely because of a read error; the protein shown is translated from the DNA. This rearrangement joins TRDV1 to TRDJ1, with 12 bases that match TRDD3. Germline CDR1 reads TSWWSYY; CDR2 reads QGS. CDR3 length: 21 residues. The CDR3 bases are TGTGCTCTTGAGGAAACCTTAAAATTCACGGGGTACTGGGGGATACTGGGGAAACTCATCTTT. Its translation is CALEETLKFTGYWGILGKLIF.

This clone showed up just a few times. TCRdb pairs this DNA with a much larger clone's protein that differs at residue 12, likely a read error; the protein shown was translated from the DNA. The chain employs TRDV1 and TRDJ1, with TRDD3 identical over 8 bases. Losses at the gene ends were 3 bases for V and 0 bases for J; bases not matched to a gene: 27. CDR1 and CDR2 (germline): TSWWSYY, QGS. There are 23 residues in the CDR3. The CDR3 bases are TGTGCTCTTGGGGACCACGTGGTTCCCTACTTACCCTACTGGGGGTTTTACACCGATAAACTCATCTTT. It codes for CALGDHVVPYLPYWGFYTDKLIF.

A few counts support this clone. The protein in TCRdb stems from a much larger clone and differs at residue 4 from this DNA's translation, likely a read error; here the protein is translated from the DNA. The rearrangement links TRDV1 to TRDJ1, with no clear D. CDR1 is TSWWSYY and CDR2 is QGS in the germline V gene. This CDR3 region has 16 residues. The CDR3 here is CALEETTRWLNDKLIF. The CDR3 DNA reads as TGTGCTCTTGAGGAAACGACGCGCTGGTTAAACGATAAACTCATCTTT.

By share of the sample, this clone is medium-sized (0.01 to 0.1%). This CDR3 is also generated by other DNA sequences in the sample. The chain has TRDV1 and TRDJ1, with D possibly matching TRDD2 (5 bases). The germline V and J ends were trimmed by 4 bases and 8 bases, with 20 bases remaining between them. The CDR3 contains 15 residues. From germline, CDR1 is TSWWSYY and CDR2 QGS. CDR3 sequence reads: CALGAPSYTIIKLIF. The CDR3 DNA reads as TGTGCTCTTGGGGCCCCTTCGTACACGATAATAAAACTCATCTTT.

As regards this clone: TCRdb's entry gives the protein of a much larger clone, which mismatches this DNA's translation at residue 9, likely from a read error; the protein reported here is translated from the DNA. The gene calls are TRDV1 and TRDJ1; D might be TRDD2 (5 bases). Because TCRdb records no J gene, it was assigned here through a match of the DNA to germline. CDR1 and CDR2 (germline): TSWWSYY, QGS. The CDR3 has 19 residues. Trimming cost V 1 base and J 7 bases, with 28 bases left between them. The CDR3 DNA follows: TGTGCTCTTGGGGAACCAACCCCTCCCTACGACAGAGACAAGGGTAAACTCATCTTT. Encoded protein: CALGEPTPPYDRDKGKLIF.